The 31 T cell receptor beta chains given below trace back to one sample, sequenced in a study of tumor and adjacent non-tumor tissue in lung cancer. Three rounds of nested PCR, following a modified ARM-PCR protocol, produced the TCRbeta library. A single record per CDR3 protein comes from TCRdb applying MiXCR to the multiplex PCR reads. This sample carries 90,000 to 100,000 distinct CDR3 sequences, 80% of them seen once, and the ten largest clones take roughly 29%. RNA was extracted from bulk tissue without any cell sorting. This non-tumor lung sample came from over 3 cm beyond the tumor edge. Input material: distant non-tumor lung tissue. These receptors all stem from a man aged 60 to 69 with small cell lung cancer.

A remark on this clonotype: The germline gene is not matched at one end of the junction; a read error may be the cause. DNA of the CDR3: TGTGTCAGCAGCCAAGATTTAAGGGGCGGTTCACCCATCCACTTT. Amino acid sequence: CVSSQDLRGGSPIHF. The chain has TRBV4-2 and TRBJ1-6; maybe TRBD1 (5 bases). The CDR3 runs to 15 residues. Per germline, CDR1 LGHNA and CDR2 YNFKEQ.

With regard to this clonotype: This CDR3 is missing its conserved last phenylalanine or tryptophan, likely due to a read error. The chain uses TRBV6-1 and TRBJ1-6; tentatively, D is TRBD1 (5 bases). CDR1 is MNHNS, CDR2 SASEGT, per germline. The CDR3 runs to 17 residues. Deletions cut 5 bases from V and 4 bases from J, with 18 bases between. The CDR3 DNA reads TGTGCCAGCAGTAACACTCGGACAAGACTTTATAATTCACCCCTCCACATT. Its translation: CASSNTRTRLYNSPLHI.

With regard to this clonotype: The conserved phenylalanine or tryptophan normally closing the CDR3 is absent here, so this likely arose from a read error. CDR3 bases: TGCAGCGTCCGGGACAGGGGTAGAGTTGAGACCCAGTACCTC. This codes for CSVRDRGRVETQYL. The chain is built from TRBV29-1 and TRBJ2-5; 10 bases map to TRBD1. Germline CDR1 and CDR2: SQVTM and ANQGSEA. With V trimmed by 6 bases and J by 5 bases, 9 bases remained unmatched. The CDR3 totals 14 residues.

With respect to this clonotype: A junction end diverges from the germline sequence, so it may reflect a read error. The chain recombines TRBV6-6 with TRBJ1-1; D is unclear. The germline V gene encodes CDR1 MNHNY and CDR2 SVGAGI (reference sequence). There are 15 residues in the CDR3. This CDR3 is CASTYTRVLNTEAFF. The CDR3 DNA reads TGTGCCAGCACTTACACCCGGGTACTGAACACTGAAGCTTTCTTT.

This clonotype was picked up many times. The V and J genes are TRBV30 and TRBJ2-2, with D uncertain. The germline V gene has CDR1 GTSNPN and CDR2 SVGIG (reference sequence). V was trimmed by 2 bases and J by 0 bases, leaving 10 bases between them. This CDR3 comprises 15 residues. CDR3 nucleotides: TGTGCCTGGAGTTCGGCAGTCTCGAACACCGGGGAGCTGTTTTTT. Residues: CAWSSAVSNTGELFF.

The chain uses TRBV11-1 and TRBJ2-7; possible D gene TRBD1, 6 bases. Germline CDR1 SGHAT, CDR2 FQDESV (reference sequence). This CDR3 has 15 amino acids. V lost 5 bases, J lost 7 bases, and 21 bases lay in between. CDR3 amino acids: CASSRRSNTQGEQYF. The CDR3 DNA sequence: TGTGCCAGCAGCCGGCGTAGTAACACCCAGGGGGAGCAGTACTTC.

At least ten counts were recorded for this clonotype. The rearrangement joins TRBV29-1 to TRBJ1-2; maybe TRBD1 (5 bases). Germline CDR1 reads SQVTM; CDR2 reads ANQGSEA. The CDR3 has 12 residues. V was clipped by 4 bases and J by 4 bases, with 10 bases between them. CDR3 coding DNA: TGCAGCGTTGCGGGTGGGGGCTATGGCTACACCTTC. Translating gives CSVAGGGYGYTF.

The genes are TRBV5-4 and TRBJ2-5; 8 bases agree with TRBD2. J was trimmed by 4 bases and V by 0 bases; bases with no gene match: 14. The V gene's germline CDR1 is SGHNT and CDR2 YYREEE (reference sequence). The CDR3 is made up of 18 amino acids. In DNA form, the CDR3 reads TGTGCCAGCAGCTTGGTCGGCCCCTTGGGGCTAGCGGGAGAGACCCAGTACTTC. Translated, it gives CASSLVGPLGLAGETQYF. Drawing the rest from reference TRBV5-4 and TRBJ2-5, the complete variable domain is ETGVTQSPTHLIKTRGQQVTLRCSSQSGHNTVSWYQQALGQGPQFIFQYYREEENGRGNFPPRFSGLQFPNYSSELNVNALELDDSALYLCASSLVGPLGLAGETQYFGPGTRLLVL.

This clonotype was seen ten or more times. The J gene is TRBJ2-1, the V gene TRBV7-8; 7 nucleotides agree with TRBD2. Trimming at V came to 1 base and at J to 9 bases, leaving 3 bases not matched to a gene. The length of the CDR3 is 13 residues. Germline V gene data show CDR1 as SGHVS and CDR2 as FQNEAQ. This CDR3 reads CASSLEWGGEQFF. The CDR3 region has the DNA TGTGCCAGCAGCTTAGAGTGGGGGGGTGAGCAGTTCTTC.

The chain links TRBV12-3 or TRBV12-4 to TRBJ1-2; no firm D call. CDR3 length: 13 amino acids. DNA of the CDR3: TGTGCTATAAGTCTACGGGTGAACTATGGCTACACCTTC. Its translation: CAISLRVNYGYTF.

With respect to this clonotype: This CDR3 fails to terminate in the conserved phenylalanine or tryptophan, so it likely reflects a read error. No DNA is shown, since the ends of the CDR3 on it are uncertain; the CDR3 is the one TCRdb lists. The rearrangement links TRBV12-3 or TRBV12-4 to TRBJ2-5; the D call of TRBD2 is as the table states it, not checked on the DNA. From its first to its last residue, the CDR3 has 15 amino acids. The CDR3 loop is CASSPYSGGQETQYL.

In regard to this clonotype: With a much larger clone just one base away, this may be a read error. The genes are TRBV30 and TRBJ2-3; TRBD1 matches 7 bases. The CDR3 is 12 amino acids. Per germline, CDR1 GTSNPN and CDR2 SVGIG (reference sequence). The CDR3 loop is CAWNRGEDTRYF. In DNA, the CDR3 is TGTGCCTGGAACAGGGGCGAAGATACGCGGTATTTT.

Note on this clonotype: This likely comes from a read error, as the CDR3 has no conserved phenylalanine or tryptophan at its end. The chain carries TRBV11-1 and TRBJ2-1, with TRBD2 as a possible D gene (7 bases). The germline V gene encodes CDR1 SGHAT and CDR2 FQDESV (reference sequence). CDR3 length: 18 residues. The V and J ends lost 4 bases and 7 bases respectively, with 26 bases between them. This CDR3 is CASSSESRTRGSGNEQFY. Here the CDR3 DNA reads TGTGCCAGCAGCTCAGAATCAAGGACTAGGGGGAGTGGTAATGAGCAGTTCTAC.

About this clonotype itself: Compared with germline, one end of the junction differs, possibly owing to a read error. The J gene is TRBJ2-1, the V gene TRBV6-5; the D gene could be TRBD1 or TRBD2 (5 bases each). CDR3 length: 15 residues. Germline lookup yields CDR1 MNHEY and CDR2 SVGAGI. CDR3 nucleotides: TGTCCCAGCAGTTACTCTGGGGGAATGGGTAATGAGCGGTTCTTC. This sequence encodes CPSSYSGGMGNERFF.

Of note for this clonotype: Sequence at one end of the junction differs from germline and may be a read error. The chain couples TRBV29-1 to TRBJ2-5; the D call may be TRBD1 or TRBD2 (5 bases each). The CDR3 spans 13 residues. Germline V gene lookup returns CDR1 SQVTM and CDR2 ANQGSEA. CDR3 sequence: CSVERQMQETQYF. The CDR3 DNA reads TGTAGCGTTGAACGACAGATGCAAGAGACCCAGTACTTC.

This sequence joins TRBV5-4 and TRBJ2-7; 8 positions match TRBD1. Germline V lookup: CDR1 SGHNT, CDR2 YYREEE (reference sequence). Trimming cost V 4 bases and J 5 bases; bases outside gene matches: 11. This CDR3 is built from 15 residues. CDR3 nucleotides: TGTGCCAGCAGCCGCTATACAGGGGGTTCCCACGAGCAGTACTTC. The encoded protein is CASSRYTGGSHEQYF.

CDR3 coding DNA: TGCAGTGCTAGATGGATAGACGAAAAACTGTTTTTT. Its translation is CSARWIDEKLFF. The chain links TRBV20-1 to TRBJ1-4, with D uncertain. Germline lookup yields CDR1 DFQATT and CDR2 SNEGSKA (reference sequence). V dropped 2 bases and J dropped 8 bases, with 9 bases sitting between them. The CDR3 spans 12 residues.

To note about this clonotype: The CDR3 carries no conserved terminal phenylalanine or tryptophan, so it likely arises from a read error. The limits of the CDR3 on the DNA are not certain, so only TCRdb's listed CDR3 is given. The chain links TRBV6-5 to TRBJ1-1; TRBD1 was called by the table and not checked on the DNA. Germline CDR1 and CDR2: MNHEY and SVGAGI. The length of the CDR3 is 15 amino acids, counting both ends. The CDR3 spells CASRTPGRMNTETFL.

This clonotype showed up just once. Germline and junction disagree at one end, which may indicate a read error. The CDR3 sequence: CTSRATSGRVRSRATQYF. CDR3 sequence (DNA): TGTACCAGCCGTGCCACTAGCGGGAGAGTCCGATCCCGCGCTACGCAGTATTTT. The chain has TRBV6-1 and TRBJ2-3; 11 bases agree with TRBD2. The V gene's germline CDR1 is MNHNS and CDR2 SASEGT. The CDR3 runs to 18 residues.

Concerning this clonotype: The missing conserved phenylalanine or tryptophan at the end of this CDR3 makes a read error likely. The rearrangement uses TRBV5-4 and TRBJ2-2, with D uncertain. The CDR3 has 15 amino acids. V was trimmed by 0 bases and J by 1 base, leaving 7 bases between them. The V gene's germline CDR1 is SGHNT and CDR2 YYREEE (reference sequence). CDR3 DNA sequence: TGTGCCAGCAGCTTGGGACGCGTGAACACCGGGGAGCTGTTTTTG. Translated, it gives CASSLGRVNTGELFL.

CDR3 sequence reads: CASRSNDRDACCTF. The CDR3 nucleotides are TGTGCCAGCAGATCTAACGACAGGGACGCTTGCTGCACCTTC. V gene TRBV6-5 combines with J gene TRBJ1-2, with 7 positions matching TRBD1. The germline V gene has CDR1 MNHEY and CDR2 SVGAGI. The CDR3 totals 14 residues. The trim removed 6 bases at V and 13 bases at J, leaving 17 bases unmatched.

The CDR3 sequence is CASSVPGGQHTQYF. CDR3 DNA: TGTGCCAGCAGTGTGCCCGGGGGCCAACATACGCAGTATTTT. This chain joins TRBV5-4 and TRBJ2-3; D is possibly TRBD1 or TRBD2 (6 bases each). In germline, CDR1 is SGHNT, CDR2 YYREEE (reference sequence). V was pared by 5 bases and J by 7 bases, with 17 bases between. This CDR3 is built from 14 residues.

A note on this clonotype: At one end the junction does not follow the germline gene, possibly because of a read error. The chain has TRBV4-2 and TRBJ1-2; weak D call: TRBD1 (5 bases). This CDR3 has 16 residues. Germline lookup yields CDR1 LGHNA and CDR2 YNFKEQ. CDR3 sequence (DNA): TGTGCCAGCAGCCAAGAGAGAGGGACGTACTATGGTGGCTATACCTTC. This translates into CASSQERGTYYGGYTF.

Notes on this clonotype: This is likely a read error, given that the CDR3 carries no conserved phenylalanine or tryptophan at its end. This rearrangement joins TRBV11-3 to TRBJ1-2; possibly TRBD1 for D (6 bases). Germline loops: CDR1 SGHNT, CDR2 YENEEA. This CDR3 region has 18 residues. The DNA of the CDR3 is TGTGCCAGAAGCTTAAGTTGTGTGGCAGGGGTGGAGTTCTATGGCTACACCTTA. Protein sequence: CARSLSCVAGVEFYGYTL.

Points on this clonotype: Relative to the germline gene, one junction end is altered; a read error may explain this. The gene calls are TRBV29-1 and TRBJ2-7, with no clear D. There are 12 residues in the CDR3. Germline V gives CDR1 SQVTM, CDR2 ANQGSEA. The CDR3 DNA follows: TGCAGCGTGGACCCTTATTCCTACGAGCAGTATTTC. It codes for CSVDPYSYEQYF.

About this clonotype itself: The junction departs from germline at one end; a sequencing error may be responsible. The rearrangement uses TRBV28 and TRBJ2-7; D possibly matches TRBD1 or TRBD2 (5 bases each). The CDR3 is made up of 18 amino acids. Germline V gene data show CDR1 as MDHEN and CDR2 as SYDVKM. This chain's CDR3 is CPSLSWGLISRVGYEQYF. The CDR3 DNA reads as TGTCCCAGCTTAAGCTGGGGGTTGATTAGCAGGGTGGGCTACGAGCAGTACTTC.

Turning to this clonotype: The junction shows a germline mismatch at one end, possibly a read error. The CDR3 protein is CATSGVGTAQETEYF. The CDR3 DNA reads TGTGCCACCAGTGGCGTCGGGACAGCTCAAGAGACCGAGTACTTC. V gene TRBV24-1 combines with J gene TRBJ2-5; 7 positions agree with TRBD1. Germline CDR1 reads KGHDR; CDR2 reads SFDVKD. This CDR3 contains 15 residues.

As to this clonotype: One end of the junction does not line up with germline, which may come from a read error. This chain connects TRBV4-2 to TRBJ1-4; D gene uncertain. This CDR3 region has 16 residues. Germline-derived CDR1 and CDR2 are LGHNA and YNFKEQ. In DNA, the CDR3 is TGTACCAGCAGCCAACCCGAGCACACAACTAATGAAAAACTGTTTTTT. This translates into CTSSQPEHTTNEKLFF.

The table lists this clonotype with a few counts. One end of the junction fails to match germline, which may point to a read error. The chain combines TRBV4-1 with TRBJ1-1; TRBD1 is a possible D gene (6 bases). Germline CDR1 reads MGHRA; CDR2 reads YSYEKL. The CDR3 covers 14 residues. Here the CDR3 DNA reads TGCGCCAGCAGCCAACAGCAGGGGAGTACTGAAGCCCTCTTT. Protein: CASSQQQGSTEALF.

Of note for this clonotype: Germline is not matched at one junction end, which may reflect a read error. This chain joins TRBV11-1 and TRBJ2-5; no reliable D call. CDR3 length: 18 amino acids. In germline, CDR1 is SGHAT, CDR2 FQDESV (reference sequence). CDR3 residues: CANSLIGSPRGFQETQYF. The CDR3 DNA reads as TGTGCCAACAGCTTAATAGGGTCCCCAAGAGGATTTCAAGAAACCCAATACTTC.

This clonotype was counted between two and nine times. The final CDR3 position lacks the conserved phenylalanine or tryptophan, pointing to a likely read error. The chain employs TRBV29-1 and TRBJ2-2, with a tentative D call TRBD2 (5 bases). The CDR3 runs 13 residues. CDR1 and CDR2 from the germline V gene are SQVTM and ANQGSEA. The CDR3 sequence: CSVRSANTGELFL. CDR3 nucleotides: TGTAGCGTTAGGTCAGCGAACACCGGGGAGCTGTTTCTT.